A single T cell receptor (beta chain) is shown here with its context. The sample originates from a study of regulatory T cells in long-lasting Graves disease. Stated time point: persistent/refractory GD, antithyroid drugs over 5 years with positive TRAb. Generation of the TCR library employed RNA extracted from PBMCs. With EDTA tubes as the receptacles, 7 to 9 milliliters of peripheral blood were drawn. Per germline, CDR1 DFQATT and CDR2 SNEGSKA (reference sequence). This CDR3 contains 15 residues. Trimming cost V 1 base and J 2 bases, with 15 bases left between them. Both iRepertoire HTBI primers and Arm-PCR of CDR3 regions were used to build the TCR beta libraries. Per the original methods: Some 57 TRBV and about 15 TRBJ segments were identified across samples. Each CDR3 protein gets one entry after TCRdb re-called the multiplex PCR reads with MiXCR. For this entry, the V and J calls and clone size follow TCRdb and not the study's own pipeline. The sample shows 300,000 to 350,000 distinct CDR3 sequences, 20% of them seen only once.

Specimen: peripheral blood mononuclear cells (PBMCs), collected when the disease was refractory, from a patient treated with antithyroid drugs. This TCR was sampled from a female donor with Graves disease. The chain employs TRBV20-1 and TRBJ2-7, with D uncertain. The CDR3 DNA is TGCAGTGCTAGAGTACCCCATGAAGGTACCTACGAGCAGTACTTC. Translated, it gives CSARVPHEGTYEQYF.